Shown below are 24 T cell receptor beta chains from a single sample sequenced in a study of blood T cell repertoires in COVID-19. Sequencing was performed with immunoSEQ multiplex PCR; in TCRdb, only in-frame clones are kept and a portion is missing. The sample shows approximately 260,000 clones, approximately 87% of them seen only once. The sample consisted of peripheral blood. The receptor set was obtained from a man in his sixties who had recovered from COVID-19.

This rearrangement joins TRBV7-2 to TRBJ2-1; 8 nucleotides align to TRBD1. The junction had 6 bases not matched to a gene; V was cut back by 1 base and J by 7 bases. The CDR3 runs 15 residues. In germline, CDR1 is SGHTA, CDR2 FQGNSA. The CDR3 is CASSLVDRGGNEQFF. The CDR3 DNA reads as TGTGCCAGCAGCTTAGTTGACAGGGGAGGTAATGAGCAGTTCTTC.

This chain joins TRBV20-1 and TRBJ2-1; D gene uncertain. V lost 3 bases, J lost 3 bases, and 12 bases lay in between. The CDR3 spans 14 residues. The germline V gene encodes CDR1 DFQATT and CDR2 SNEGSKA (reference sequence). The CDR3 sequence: CSASVGASYNEQFF. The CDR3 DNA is TGCAGTGCTAGTGTAGGAGCGAGCTACAATGAGCAGTTCTTC.

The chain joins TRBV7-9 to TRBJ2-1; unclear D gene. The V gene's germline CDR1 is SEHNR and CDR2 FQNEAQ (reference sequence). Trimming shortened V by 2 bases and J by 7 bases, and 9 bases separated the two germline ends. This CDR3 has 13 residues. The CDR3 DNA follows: TGTGCCAGCAGCTTACCACAGATAAATGAGCAGTTCTTC. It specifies CASSLPQINEQFF.

The CDR3 region is CASSEGARYPYTF. DNA for the CDR3: TGTGCCAGCAGTGAAGGAGCCAGGTACCCCTACACCTTC. This chain connects TRBV6-1 to TRBJ1-2; D remains ambiguous. V was pared by 1 base and J by 10 bases, with 13 bases between. This CDR3 region has 13 residues. Germline values: CDR1 MNHNS, CDR2 SASEGT.

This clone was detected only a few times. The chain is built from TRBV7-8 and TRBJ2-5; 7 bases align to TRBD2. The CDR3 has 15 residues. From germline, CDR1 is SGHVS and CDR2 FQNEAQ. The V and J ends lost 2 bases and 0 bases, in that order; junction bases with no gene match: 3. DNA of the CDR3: TGTGCCAGCAGCTTACGTAGCGGGTACCAAGAGACCCAGTACTTC. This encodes CASSLRSGYQETQYF.

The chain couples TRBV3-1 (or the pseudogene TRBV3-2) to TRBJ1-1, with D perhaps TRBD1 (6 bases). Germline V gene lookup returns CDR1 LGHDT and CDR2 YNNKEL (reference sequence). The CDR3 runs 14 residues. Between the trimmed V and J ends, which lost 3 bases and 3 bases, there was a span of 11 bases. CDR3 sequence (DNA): TGTGCCAGCAGCCAGGAGCAGGGGCACACTGAAGCTTTCTTT. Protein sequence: CASSQEQGHTEAFF.

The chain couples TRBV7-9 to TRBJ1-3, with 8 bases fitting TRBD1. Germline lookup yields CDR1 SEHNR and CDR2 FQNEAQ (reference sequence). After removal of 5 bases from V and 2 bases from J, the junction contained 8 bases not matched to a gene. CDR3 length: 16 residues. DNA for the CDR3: TGTGCCAGCAGCCCGGGACAGGAAGGCACTGGAAACACCATATATTTT. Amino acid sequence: CASSPGQEGTGNTIYF.

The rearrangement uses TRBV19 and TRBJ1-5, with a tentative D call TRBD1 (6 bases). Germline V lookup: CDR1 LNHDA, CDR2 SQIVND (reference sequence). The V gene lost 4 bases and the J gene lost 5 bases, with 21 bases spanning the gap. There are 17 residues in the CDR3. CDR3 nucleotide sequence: TGTGCCAGTAGTACGGGAGGACAGCTCTCTAGGGATCAGCCCCAGCATTTT. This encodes CASSTGGQLSRDQPQHF.

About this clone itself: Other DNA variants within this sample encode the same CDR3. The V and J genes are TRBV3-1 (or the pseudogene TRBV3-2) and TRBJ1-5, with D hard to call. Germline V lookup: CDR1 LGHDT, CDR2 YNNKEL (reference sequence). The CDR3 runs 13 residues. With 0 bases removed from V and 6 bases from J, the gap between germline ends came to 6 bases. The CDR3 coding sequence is TGTGCCAGCAGCCAAGATCGGGGTCAGCCCCAGCATTTT. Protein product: CASSQDRGQPQHF.

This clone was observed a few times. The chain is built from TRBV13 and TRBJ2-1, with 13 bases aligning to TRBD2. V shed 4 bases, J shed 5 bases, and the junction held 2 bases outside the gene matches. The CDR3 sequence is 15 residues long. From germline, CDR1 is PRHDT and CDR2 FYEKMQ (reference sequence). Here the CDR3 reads CASSYTSGGDNEQFF. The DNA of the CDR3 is TGTGCCAGCAGCTACACTAGCGGGGGGGACAATGAGCAGTTCTTC.

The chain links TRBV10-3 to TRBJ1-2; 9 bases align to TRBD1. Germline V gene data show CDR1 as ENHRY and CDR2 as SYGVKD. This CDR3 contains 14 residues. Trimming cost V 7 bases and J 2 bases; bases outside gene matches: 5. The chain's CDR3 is CAIKGTGTNYGYTF. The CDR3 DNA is TGTGCCATCAAAGGGACAGGGACCAACTATGGCTACACCTTC.

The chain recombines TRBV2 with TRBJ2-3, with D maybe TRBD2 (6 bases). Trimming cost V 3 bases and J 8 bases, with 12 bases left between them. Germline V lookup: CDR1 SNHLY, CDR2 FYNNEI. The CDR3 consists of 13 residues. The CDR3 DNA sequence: TGTGCCAGCAGTGATGGCGGGAAGGGTACGCAGTATTTT. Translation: CASSDGGKGTQYF.

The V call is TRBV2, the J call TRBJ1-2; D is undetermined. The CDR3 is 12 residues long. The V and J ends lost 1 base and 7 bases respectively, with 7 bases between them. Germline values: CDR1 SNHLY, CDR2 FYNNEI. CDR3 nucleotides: TGTGCCAGCAGTGAAGGCGGGTTTGGCTACACCTTC. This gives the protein CASSEGGFGYTF.

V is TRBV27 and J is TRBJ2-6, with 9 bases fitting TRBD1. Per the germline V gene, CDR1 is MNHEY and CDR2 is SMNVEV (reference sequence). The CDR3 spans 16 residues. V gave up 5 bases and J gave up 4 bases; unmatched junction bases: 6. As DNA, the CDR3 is TGTGCCAGCAGTCACGGGGACAGGGCCGGGGCCAACGTCCTGACTTTC. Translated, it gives CASSHGDRAGANVLTF.

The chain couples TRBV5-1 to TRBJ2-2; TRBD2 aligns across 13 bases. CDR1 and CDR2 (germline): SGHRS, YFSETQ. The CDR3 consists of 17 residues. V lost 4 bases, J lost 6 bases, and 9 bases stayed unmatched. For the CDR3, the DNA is TGCGCCAGCAGCGTAAGGACTAGCGGGAGTAGGGCCGGGGAGCTGTTTTTT. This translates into CASSVRTSGSRAGELFF.

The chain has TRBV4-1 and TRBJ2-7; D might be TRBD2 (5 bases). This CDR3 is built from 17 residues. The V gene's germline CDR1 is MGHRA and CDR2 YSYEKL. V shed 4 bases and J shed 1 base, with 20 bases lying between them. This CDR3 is CASSLIVGSGSSYEQYF. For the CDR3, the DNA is TGCGCCAGCAGCCTCATAGTAGGATCTGGGAGTTCCTACGAGCAGTACTTC.

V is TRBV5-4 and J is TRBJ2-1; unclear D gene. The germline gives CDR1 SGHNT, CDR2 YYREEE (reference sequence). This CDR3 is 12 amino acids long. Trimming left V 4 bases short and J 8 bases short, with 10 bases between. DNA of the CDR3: TGTGCCAGCAGCCCCAATGCGCATGAGCAGTTCTTC. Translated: CASSPNAHEQFF.

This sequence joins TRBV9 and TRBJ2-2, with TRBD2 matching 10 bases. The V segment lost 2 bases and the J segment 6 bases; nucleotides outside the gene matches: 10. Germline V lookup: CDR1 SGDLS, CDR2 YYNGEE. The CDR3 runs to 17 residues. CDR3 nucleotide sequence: TGTGCCAGCAGCGTCCTAGCGGGAGACACCGGGGCCGGGGAGCTGTTTTTT. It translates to CASSVLAGDTGAGELFF.

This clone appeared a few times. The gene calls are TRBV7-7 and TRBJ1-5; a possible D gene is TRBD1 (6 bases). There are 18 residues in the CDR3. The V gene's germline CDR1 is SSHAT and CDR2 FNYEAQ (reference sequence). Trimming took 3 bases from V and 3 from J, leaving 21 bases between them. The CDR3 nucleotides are TGTGCCAGCAGCTTTGTCCCCACCAGGGGCAAGCTCAATCAGCCCCAGCATTTT. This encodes CASSFVPTRGKLNQPQHF.

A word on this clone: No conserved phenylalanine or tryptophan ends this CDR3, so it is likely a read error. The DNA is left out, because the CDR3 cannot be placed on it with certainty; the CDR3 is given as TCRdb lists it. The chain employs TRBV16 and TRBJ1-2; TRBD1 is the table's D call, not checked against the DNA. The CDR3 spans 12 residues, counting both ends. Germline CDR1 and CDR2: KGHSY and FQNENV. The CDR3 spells CASTNTPGLHEV.

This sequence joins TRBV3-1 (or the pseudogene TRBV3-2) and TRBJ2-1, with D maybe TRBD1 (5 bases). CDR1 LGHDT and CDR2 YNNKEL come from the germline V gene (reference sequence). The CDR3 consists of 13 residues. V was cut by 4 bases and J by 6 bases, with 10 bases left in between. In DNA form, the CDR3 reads TGTGCCAGCAGCCCTCGACAGCTCAATGAGCAGTTCTTC. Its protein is CASSPRQLNEQFF.

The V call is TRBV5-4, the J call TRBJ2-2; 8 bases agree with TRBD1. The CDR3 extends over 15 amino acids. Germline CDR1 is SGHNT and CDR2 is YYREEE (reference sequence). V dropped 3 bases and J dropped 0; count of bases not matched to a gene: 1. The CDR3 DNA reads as TGTGCCAGCAGCTCGGGACAGGCGAACACCGGGGAGCTGTTTTTT. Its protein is CASSSGQANTGELFF.

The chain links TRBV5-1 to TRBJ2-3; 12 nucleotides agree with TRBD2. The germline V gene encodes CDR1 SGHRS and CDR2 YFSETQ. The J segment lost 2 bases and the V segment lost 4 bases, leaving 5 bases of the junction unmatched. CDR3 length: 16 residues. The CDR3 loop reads CASSKGLAGTTDTQYF. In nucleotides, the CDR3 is TGCGCCAGCAGCAAAGGACTAGCGGGAACCACAGATACGCAGTATTTT.

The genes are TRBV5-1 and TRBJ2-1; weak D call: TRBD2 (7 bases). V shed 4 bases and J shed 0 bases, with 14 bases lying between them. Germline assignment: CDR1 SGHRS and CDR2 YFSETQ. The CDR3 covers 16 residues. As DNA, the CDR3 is TGCGCCAGCAGCCTCGGGGGGACAAGCTCCTACAATGAGCAGTTCTTC. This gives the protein CASSLGGTSSYNEQFF.